A single sample is the source of the 24 T cell receptor beta chains below, sequenced in a study of blood T cell repertoires in COVID-19. TCRdb's table, derived via immunoSEQ multiplex PCR, lists solely in-frame clones and lacks some. The table includes some 280,000 clones, roughly 90% detected once. Sequencing was done on a sample of peripheral blood. The receptors stem from a woman aged 35 to 49 who had recovered from COVID-19.

The genes are TRBV30 and TRBJ1-2; D is uncertain. Germline loops: CDR1 GTSNPN, CDR2 SVGIG (reference sequence). This CDR3 spans 13 amino acids. Trimming removed 4 bases from V and 3 bases from J, with 12 bases in between. CDR3 region: CAWIAQVDYGYTF. The DNA for the CDR3 is TGTGCCTGGATCGCCCAGGTAGACTATGGCTACACCTTC. Looking up the rest from reference TRBV30 and TRBJ1-2 gives the full variable domain: SQTIHQWPATLVQPVGSPLSLECTVEGTSNPNLYWYRQAAGRGLQLLFYSVGIGQISSEVPQNLSASRPQDRQFILSSKKLLLSDSGFYLCAWIAQVDYGYTFGSGTRLTVV.

This chain joins TRBV13 and TRBJ1-1; no clear D gene. Germline CDR1 PRHDT, CDR2 FYEKMQ (reference sequence). This CDR3 has 13 amino acids. Trimming removed 6 bases from V and 1 base from J, with 9 bases in between. CDR3 nucleotides: TGTGCCAGCAGTCGGACTGCGAACACTGAAGCTTTCTTT. Translating gives CASSRTANTEAFF.

This chain links TRBV7-2 with TRBJ2-1; 9 bases align to TRBD2. V was pared by 7 bases and J by 9 bases, with 7 bases of the junction left unmatched. The length of the CDR3 is 13 residues. CDR1 SGHTA and CDR2 FQGNSA come from the germline V gene. DNA of the CDR3: TGTGCCAGCAATAGCGGGAGTGGTAGTGAGCAGTTCTTC. Translated: CASNSGSGSEQFF.

The chain is built from TRBV9 and TRBJ1-5, with D maybe TRBD1 (6 bases). CDR1 and CDR2 (germline): SGDLS, YYNGEE. The CDR3 has 14 amino acids. V was trimmed by 3 bases and J by 6 bases, leaving 13 bases between them. CDR3 sequence: CASSETGSGQPQHF. CDR3 coding DNA: TGTGCCAGCAGCGAAACAGGGTCGGGTCAGCCCCAGCATTTT.

V gene TRBV5-6 combines with J gene TRBJ2-1, with TRBD1 matching 10 bases. Germline values: CDR1 SGHDT, CDR2 YYEEEE. J gave up 6 bases and V 4 bases, and 4 bases lay outside the gene matches. The CDR3 spans 14 residues. The DNA of the CDR3 is TGTGCCAGCAGCGCCGGGACAGGGGCCAATGAGCAGTTCTTC. It specifies CASSAGTGANEQFF.

V gene TRBV12-3 or TRBV12-4 combines with J gene TRBJ1-5, with D perhaps TRBD1 (6 bases). This CDR3 has 13 amino acids. Trimming shortened V by 6 bases and J by 4 bases, and 10 bases separated the two germline ends. CDR3 DNA sequence: TGTGCCAGCAGGCCCGGACAGAATCAGCCCCAGCATTTT. It translates to CASRPGQNQPQHF.

The chain employs TRBV9 and TRBJ2-2, with 10 bases matching TRBD1. V trimming: 0 bases; J trimming: 5 bases; junction bases outside the gene matches: 10. This CDR3 spans 18 amino acids. Germline CDR1 reads SGDLS; CDR2 reads YYNGEE. The CDR3 nucleotides are TGTGCCAGCAGCGTAGATCCCGGGACAGGGGAGCGGACCGGGGAGCTGTTTTTT. Encoded protein: CASSVDPGTGERTGELFF.

V is TRBV24-1 and J is TRBJ2-2; D is possibly TRBD1 (6 bases). CDR1 is KGHDR, CDR2 SFDVKD, per germline. The CDR3 totals 17 residues. V was clipped by 5 bases and J by 0 bases, with 15 bases between them. The DNA for the CDR3 is TGTGCCACCAGTGGGGGTCACAGGGTGGCGAACACCGGGGAGCTGTTTTTT. It translates to CATSGGHRVANTGELFF.

This chain joins TRBV28 and TRBJ2-5; D perhaps matches TRBD1 (6 bases). Germline CDR1 is MDHEN and CDR2 is SYDVKM. Trimming pared 3 bases from V and 7 bases from J, leaving 9 bases between. CDR3 size: 12 residues. CDR3 sequence (DNA): TGTGCCAGCAGTTTTTCACAGGGGACCCAGTACTTC. This gives the protein CASSFSQGTQYF.

This clone occurred a few times. The chain combines TRBV13 with TRBJ2-1; 9 bases fit TRBD2. The CDR3 totals 16 residues. J gave up 8 bases and V 0 bases, and 8 bases lay outside the gene matches. Germline loops: CDR1 PRHDT, CDR2 FYEKMQ (reference sequence). The CDR3 bases are TGTGCCAGCAGCTTAGGCGGCGGGAGGGCCCCGTATGAGCAGTTCTTC. Translating gives CASSLGGGRAPYEQFF.

This chain uses TRBV30 with TRBJ2-7, with 8 bases that match TRBD2. Germline trimming cut 2 bases from V and 1 base from J; bases unmatched to any gene: 4. Germline V gives CDR1 GTSNPN, CDR2 SVGIG (reference sequence). The CDR3 runs to 14 residues. The CDR3 reads CAWSTSGLSYEQYF. CDR3 nucleotide sequence: TGTGCCTGGAGTACTAGCGGTCTTTCCTACGAGCAGTACTTC.

This clone was seen more than once but under ten times. This chain uses TRBV7-2 with TRBJ2-7; 7 bases are a match to TRBD1. V was pared by 5 bases and J by 3 bases, with 7 bases of the junction left unmatched. Germline V gene data show CDR1 as SGHTA and CDR2 as FQGNSA. The CDR3 runs 14 residues. CDR3 DNA sequence: TGTGCCAGCAGCGGGGTACAGGGGCACTACGAGCAGTACTTC. This translates into CASSGVQGHYEQYF.

V gene TRBV6-5 combines with J gene TRBJ2-7; the D gene is possibly TRBD1 (6 bases). CDR1 is MNHEY and CDR2 is SVGAGI in the germline V gene. Trimming left V 3 bases short and J 3 bases short, with 15 bases between. This CDR3 region has 15 residues. The CDR3, as DNA: TGTGCCAGCAGTTATACACGCGAACAGGGCTACGAGCAGTACTTC. It codes for CASSYTREQGYEQYF.

This rearrangement joins TRBV2 to TRBJ2-7, with 12 bases identical to TRBD2. The CDR3 is 12 residues long. V gave up 9 bases and J gave up 4 bases; unmatched junction bases: 1. Per germline, CDR1 SNHLY and CDR2 FYNNEI. This chain's CDR3 is CARGTSGYEQYF. CDR3 nucleotides: TGTGCCAGGGGGACTAGCGGGTACGAGCAGTACTTC.

The V gene is TRBV15, the J gene TRBJ1-3, with D unclear. The CDR3 sequence is 13 residues long. V shed 0 bases and J shed 7 bases, with 7 bases lying between them. CDR1 and CDR2 (germline): LNHNV, YYDKDF (reference sequence). In DNA form, the CDR3 reads TGTGCCACCAGCAGAGATTTGGGCAACACCATATATTTT. This codes for CATSRDLGNTIYF.

This chain joins TRBV27 and TRBJ1-2; 10 positions match TRBD1. The ends lost 6 bases at V and 5 bases at J; junction bases unmatched: 15. Germline V gives CDR1 MNHEY, CDR2 SMNVEV (reference sequence). The CDR3 is 17 residues long. The CDR3 spells CASSFAGDRGRGYGYTF. The CDR3, as DNA: TGTGCCAGCAGCTTCGCCGGGGACAGGGGTAGAGGGTATGGCTACACCTTC.

J is TRBJ2-1 and V is TRBV19, with 10 bases aligning to TRBD1. CDR3 length: 18 residues. J was trimmed by 8 bases and V by 3 bases; bases with no gene match: 16. The germline V gene encodes CDR1 LNHDA and CDR2 SQIVND (reference sequence). The CDR3 region has the DNA TGTGCCAGTAGTATTCCCCCCTTGACAGGGGGCCTTAGGGATGAGCAGTTCTTC. It codes for CASSIPPLTGGLRDEQFF.

J is TRBJ2-2 and V is TRBV4-1; D gene uncertain. This CDR3 contains 15 residues. Between the trimmed V and J ends, which lost 0 bases and 6 bases, there was a span of 11 bases. Germline values: CDR1 MGHRA, CDR2 YSYEKL. The CDR3 loop is CASSQDTGYPGELFF. The CDR3 region has the DNA TGCGCCAGCAGCCAAGATACGGGTTACCCCGGGGAGCTGTTTTTT.

This clone was recorded many times. The chain joins TRBV19 to TRBJ2-3; the match to TRBD2 covers 9 bases. With 7 bases clipped from V and 3 bases from J, the junction kept 11 bases outside the gene matches. Germline V gene sequence: CDR1 LNHDA, CDR2 SQIVND (reference sequence). The CDR3 spans 16 residues. CDR3 in DNA: TGTGCCAGTAAGGCTAGCGGGACGGTACTTACAGATACGCAGTATTTT. Encoded protein: CASKASGTVLTDTQYF. Full variable domain (outside the CDR3, taken from reference TRBV19 and TRBJ2-3): DGGITQSPKYLFRKEGQNVTLSCEQNLNHDAMYWYRQDPGQGLRLIYYSQIVNDFQKGDIAEGYSVSREKKESFPLTVTSAQKNPTAFYLCASKASGTVLTDTQYFGPGTRLTVL.

The rearrangement joins TRBV9 to TRBJ2-5; the D is unclear. The germline gives CDR1 SGDLS, CDR2 YYNGEE. This CDR3 is 14 amino acids long. V lost 0 bases to trimming and J lost 5 bases, with 11 bases between them. Here the CDR3 DNA reads TGTGCCAGCAGCGTAGAGACTGCTGGGGAGACCCAGTACTTC. It codes for CASSVETAGETQYF.

This chain connects TRBV28 to TRBJ2-5, with 7 bases matching TRBD2. The CDR3 is 15 residues long. Trimming removed 3 bases from V and 2 bases from J; junction bases left unmatched: 6. Looked up from germline, CDR1 is MDHEN and CDR2 is SYDVKM. Here the CDR3 reads CASSFAGVLQETQYF. The CDR3 DNA sequence: TGTGCCAGCAGTTTTGCGGGGGTTTTACAAGAGACCCAGTACTTC.

The chain uses TRBV29-1 and TRBJ2-1; 16 nucleotides line up with TRBD2. The CDR3 runs to 18 residues. CDR1 and CDR2 (germline): SQVTM, ANQGSEA. The junction had 17 bases not matched to a gene; V was cut back by 7 bases and J by 8 bases. The CDR3 loop is CSAVFPGTSGRAWDEQFF. CDR3 in DNA: TGCAGCGCAGTTTTTCCCGGGACTAGCGGGAGGGCCTGGGATGAGCAGTTCTTC.

Only one count was recorded for this clone. The chain couples TRBV5-1 to TRBJ2-7; 8 nucleotides match TRBD2. The V segment lost 0 bases and the J segment 4 bases; nucleotides outside the gene matches: 6. Germline CDR1 and CDR2: SGHRS and YFSETQ. This CDR3 has 15 residues. The CDR3: CASSLVSGERYEQYF. CDR3 DNA: TGCGCCAGCAGCTTGGTTAGCGGGGAGAGGTACGAGCAGTACTTC.

The chain is built from TRBV11-2 and TRBJ2-1; TRBD2 agrees at 13 bases. V lost 1 base to trimming and J lost 2 bases; unmatched junction nucleotides: 8. The germline gives CDR1 SGHAT, CDR2 FQNNGV. The CDR3 extends over 19 amino acids. The CDR3 loop is CASSLVGGLAGNTYNEQFF. The DNA for the CDR3 is TGTGCCAGCAGCTTAGTGGGGGGACTAGCGGGGAACACCTACAATGAGCAGTTCTTC.